The text below deals with one T cell receptor (beta chain). Its binding antigen is unknown. The sample holds no much larger clone one base away, and base qualities are not on file. This specimen comes from a study of T cell responses to AZD1222 COVID-19 vaccine (dated by TCRdb to the early 2020s). Context from the whole study: TCR sequencing covered some 240 trial participants: 207 given two doses of AZD1222 and about 26 given two doses of MenACWY control vaccine. Trial participants were enrolled into age subgroups of 18-55, 56-69 and 70-plus years, which contained roughly 150, 30 and 60 TCR-sequenced participants, respectively. Summary of the overall study and its limitations: The vaccine-associated CD4 TCRs covered the entire spike protein, and the dominant responses fell in regions 160-218 and 743-854. Participants were mostly white British and included more females than males, and it was suggested by the authors that clonal diversity may have been underestimated. Because no day 14 peak-response samples were available, the repertoires could be characterized only after the peak T cell response. Conclusions about previously exposed vaccinees were limited because only 6 or 7 AZD1222 recipients were SARS-CoV-2 seropositive at baseline. Reportedly, close to half of the unique spike-specific TCRs recognized epitopes lying outside the regions that are mutated in the B.1.351 and B.1.1.7 variants. A significant rise in spike-specific TCR breadth and depth was observed after two AZD1222 doses relative to day 0 and relative to MenACWY recipients. The 56-69-year group was small, and its depth increase did not reach significance, likely because of low power.

Measured from the cysteine to the phenylalanine, the CDR3 is 16 residues long. The kept DNA is CDR3 alone, 48 bases in frame from the first base. CDR1 and CDR2 are drawn from the germline V gene: SGHRS, YFSETQ. Deletion took 0 bases off V and 0 bases off J, with a span of 10 bases between the germline ends. The CDR3 regions of human TCRbeta chains were analyzed by immunosequencing. Concerning the study's data processing: TCRs in the repertoires were compared against a reference library of SARS-CoV-2-specific TCRs that had been generated with the MIRA antigen-specificity platform. Breadth meant the fraction of unique TCRs that were SARS-CoV-2-associated, whereas depth meant the fraction of total T cells that were SARS-CoV-2-associated. Using the MIRA data, every spike-specific TCR was mapped to the spike region that the TCR reacted to and assigned to either a CD4 or a CD8 class. Log10-transformed breadth and depth values were compared by one-way ANOVA with Sidak's multiple comparisons tests. Here the immuneACCESS table is served through TCRdb, limited to in-frame sequences with V and J called. Missing clones are a known gap in these copies; in checked studies unresolved V genes cover under half, and the rest lacks a known reason. The V and J calls and clone size come from that table; D and trimming were worked out from the DNA. The sample table contains approximately 220,000 clones; only one count was recorded for roughly 91% of them. Together, the top ten hold approximately 1% of the sample.

The sample's time point label is to be understood as: baseline before first vaccination. The sample's treatment or condition, from its label and the paper: meningococcal conjugate vaccine given as trial control. The vaccinee samples were drawn from two UK trials, COV001 and COV002, one of which was a single-blind randomized controlled phase 2/3 trial testing AZD1222 (ChAdOx1 nCoV-19) in healthy adults. For TCRbeta chain sequencing, PBMC samples were collected from trial participants at day 0 and at day 28 after the second dose. The V gene is TRBV5-1 and the J gene is TRBJ1-3; the D gene cannot be named for sure. The specimen was peripheral blood, collected on day 0 of MenACWY control vaccination. The TCR comes from an adult in good health. The CDR3 sequence is CASSLVAVTSGNTIYF. Here is the DNA: TGCGCCAGCAGCTTGGTCGCGGTCACCTCTGGAAACACCATATATTTT.